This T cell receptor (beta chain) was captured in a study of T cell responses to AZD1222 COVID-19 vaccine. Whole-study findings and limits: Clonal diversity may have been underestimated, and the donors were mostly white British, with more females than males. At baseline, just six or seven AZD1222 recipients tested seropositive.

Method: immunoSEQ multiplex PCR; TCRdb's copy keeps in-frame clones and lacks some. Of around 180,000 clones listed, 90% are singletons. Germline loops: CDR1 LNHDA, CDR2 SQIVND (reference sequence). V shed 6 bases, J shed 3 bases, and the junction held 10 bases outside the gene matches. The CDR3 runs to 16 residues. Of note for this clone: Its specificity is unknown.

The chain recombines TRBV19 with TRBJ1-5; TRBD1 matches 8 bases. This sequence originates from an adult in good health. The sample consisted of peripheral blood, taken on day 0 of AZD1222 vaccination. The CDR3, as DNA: TGTGCCAGTAGCTCACAGGGGGATCGAATCAATCAGCCCCAGCATTTT. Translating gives CASSSQGDRINQPQHF.